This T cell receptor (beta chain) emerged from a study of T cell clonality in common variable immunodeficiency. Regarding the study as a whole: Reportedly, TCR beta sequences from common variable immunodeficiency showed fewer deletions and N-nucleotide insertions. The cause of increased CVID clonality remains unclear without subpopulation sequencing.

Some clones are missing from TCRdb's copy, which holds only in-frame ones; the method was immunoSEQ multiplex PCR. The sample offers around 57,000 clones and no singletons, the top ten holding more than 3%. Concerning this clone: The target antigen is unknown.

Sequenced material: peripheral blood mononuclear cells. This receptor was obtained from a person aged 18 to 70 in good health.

Here the CDR3 reads CASRPGGYGQYF. The DNA read from the CDR3 is TGTGCCAGCAGGCCAGGTGGATATGGT. V gene TRBV7-9 combines with J gene TRBJ2-4; D is undetermined. The DNA ends 3 residues before the CDR3 does, and the rest of the CDR3 is filled in from the germline J gene. From germline, CDR1 is SEHNR and CDR2 FQNEAQ (reference sequence). The CDR3 spans 12 residues.